Sequencing of this T cell receptor beta chain was carried out in a study of identical twins. This clonotype appeared a few times. The antigen remains undetermined. Donors uniformly comprised healthy Caucasians. Germline CDR1 and CDR2: LGHNA and YSLEER. Trimming shortened V by 4 bases and J by 0 bases, and 16 bases separated the two germline ends. There are 17 residues in the CDR3. Broader study findings: A lower insertion count was a feature of abundant cord blood beta clonotypes, with no such feature in memory repertoires. Out-of-frame alpha sequences shared by twins showed excess low generation probability. Findings came from cross-sectional statistics, without long-term follow-up of donors.

Via MiXCR, TCRdb re-called the 5' RACE reads, giving one row per CDR3 protein. The top ten hold approximately 12% of the sample, which has under 450,000 distinct CDR3 sequences, around a sixth seen once. The chain joins TRBV4-3 to TRBJ1-3; no clear D gene. The specimen was naive T cells sorted from blood. The origin of this receptor is a man over 45 in good health. The CDR3 nucleotides read TGCGCCAGCAGCCCTCAGTATTCGATTAGCTCTGGAAACACCATATATTTT. Translating it yields CASSPQYSISSGNTIYF.